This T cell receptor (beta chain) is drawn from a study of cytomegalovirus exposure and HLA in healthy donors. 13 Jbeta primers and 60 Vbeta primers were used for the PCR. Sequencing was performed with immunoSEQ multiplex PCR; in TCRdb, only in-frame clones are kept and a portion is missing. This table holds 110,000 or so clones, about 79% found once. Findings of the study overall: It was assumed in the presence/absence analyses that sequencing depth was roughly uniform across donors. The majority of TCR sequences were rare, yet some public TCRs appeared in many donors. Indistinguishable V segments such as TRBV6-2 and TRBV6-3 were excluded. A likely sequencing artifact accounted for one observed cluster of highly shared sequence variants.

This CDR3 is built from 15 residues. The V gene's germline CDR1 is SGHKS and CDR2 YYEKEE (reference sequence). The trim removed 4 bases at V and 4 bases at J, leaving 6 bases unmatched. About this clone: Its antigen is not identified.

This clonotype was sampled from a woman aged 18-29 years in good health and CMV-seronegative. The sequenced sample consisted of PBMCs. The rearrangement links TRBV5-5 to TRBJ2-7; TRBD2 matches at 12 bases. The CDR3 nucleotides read TGTGCCAGCAGCGACGCGGGACTAGCGGGTTACGAGCAGTACTTC. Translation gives CASSDAGLAGYEQYF. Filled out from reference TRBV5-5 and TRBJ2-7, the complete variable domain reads DAGVTQSPTHLIKTRGQQVTLRCSPISGHKSVSWYQQVLGQGPQFIFQYYEKEERGRGNFPDRFSARQFPNYSSELNVNALLLGDSALYLCASSDAGLAGYEQYFGPGTRLTVT.